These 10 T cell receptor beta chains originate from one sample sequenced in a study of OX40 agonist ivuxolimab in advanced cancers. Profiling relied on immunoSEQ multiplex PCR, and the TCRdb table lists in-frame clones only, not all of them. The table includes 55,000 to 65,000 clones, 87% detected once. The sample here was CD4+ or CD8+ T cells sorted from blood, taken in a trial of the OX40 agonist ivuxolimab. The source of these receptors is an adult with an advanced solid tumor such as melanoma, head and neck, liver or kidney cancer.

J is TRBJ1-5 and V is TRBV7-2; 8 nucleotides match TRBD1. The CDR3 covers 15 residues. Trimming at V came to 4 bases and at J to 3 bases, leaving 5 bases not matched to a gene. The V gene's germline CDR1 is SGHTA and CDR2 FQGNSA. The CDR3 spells CASSWTGLNNQPQHF. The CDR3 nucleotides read TGTGCCAGCAGCTGGACAGGGTTGAACAATCAGCCCCAGCATTTT.

DNA for the CDR3: TGTGCCAGCAGCTTATCTGGAGGACACACAGATACGCAGTATTTT. It specifies CASSLSGGHTDTQYF. The rearrangement uses TRBV7-8 and TRBJ2-3; the D gene could be TRBD1 or TRBD2 (5 bases each). The germline V gene encodes CDR1 SGHVS and CDR2 FQNEAQ. The CDR3 is 15 residues long. Trimming removed 2 bases from V and 2 bases from J, with 11 bases in between.

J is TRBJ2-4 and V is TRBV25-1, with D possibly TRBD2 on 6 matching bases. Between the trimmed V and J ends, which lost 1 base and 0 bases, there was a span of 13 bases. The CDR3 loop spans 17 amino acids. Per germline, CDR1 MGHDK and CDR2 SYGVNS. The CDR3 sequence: CASSEFGQGLAKNIQYF. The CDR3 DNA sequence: TGTGCCAGCAGTGAATTCGGGCAGGGACTAGCCAAAAACATTCAGTACTTC.

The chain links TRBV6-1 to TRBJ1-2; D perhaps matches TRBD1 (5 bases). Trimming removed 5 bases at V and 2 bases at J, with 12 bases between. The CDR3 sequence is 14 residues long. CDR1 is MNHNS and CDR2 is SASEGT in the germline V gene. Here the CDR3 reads CASSLTALNYGYTF. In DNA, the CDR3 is TGTGCCAGCAGTTTGACAGCCTTAAACTATGGCTACACCTTC.

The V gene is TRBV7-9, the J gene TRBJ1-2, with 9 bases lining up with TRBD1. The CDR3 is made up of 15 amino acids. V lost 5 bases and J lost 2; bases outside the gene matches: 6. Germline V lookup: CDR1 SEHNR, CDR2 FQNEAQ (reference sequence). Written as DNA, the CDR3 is TGTGCCAGCAGCAAGCCGGGACAGGGAAACTATGGCTACACCTTC. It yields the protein CASSKPGQGNYGYTF.

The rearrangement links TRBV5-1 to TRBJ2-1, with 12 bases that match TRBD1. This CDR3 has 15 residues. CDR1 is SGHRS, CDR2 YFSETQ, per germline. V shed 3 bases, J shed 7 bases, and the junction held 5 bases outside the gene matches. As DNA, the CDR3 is TGCGCCAGCAGCTCGCCGGGACAGGGGGCTAATGAGCAGTTCTTC. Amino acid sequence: CASSSPGQGANEQFF.

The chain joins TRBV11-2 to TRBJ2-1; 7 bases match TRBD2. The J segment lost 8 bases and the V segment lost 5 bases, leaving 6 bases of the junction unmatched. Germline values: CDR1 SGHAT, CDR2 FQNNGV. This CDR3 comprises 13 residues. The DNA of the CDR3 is TGTGCCAGCAGCCCGCGACTAGCCCATGAGCAGTTCTTC. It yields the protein CASSPRLAHEQFF. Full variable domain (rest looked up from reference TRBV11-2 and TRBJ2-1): EAGVAQSPRYKIIEKRQSVAFWCNPISGHATLYWYQQILGQGPKLLIQFQNNGVVDDSQLPKDRFSAERLKGVDSTLKIQPAKLEDSAVYLCASSPRLAHEQFFGPGTRLTVL.

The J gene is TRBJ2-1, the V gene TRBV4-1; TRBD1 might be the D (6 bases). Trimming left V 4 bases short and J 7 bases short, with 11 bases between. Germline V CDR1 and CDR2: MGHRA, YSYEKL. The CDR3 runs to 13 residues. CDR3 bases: TGCGCCAGCAGCCTTGTCAGGGGAAATGAGCAGTTCTTC. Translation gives CASSLVRGNEQFF.

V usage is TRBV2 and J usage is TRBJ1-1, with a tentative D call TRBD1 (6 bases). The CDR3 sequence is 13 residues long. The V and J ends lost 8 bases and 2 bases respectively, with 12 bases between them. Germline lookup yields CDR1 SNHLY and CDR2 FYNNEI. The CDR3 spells CASVGTKNTEAFF. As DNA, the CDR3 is TGTGCCAGCGTGGGGACAAAAAACACTGAAGCTTTCTTT.

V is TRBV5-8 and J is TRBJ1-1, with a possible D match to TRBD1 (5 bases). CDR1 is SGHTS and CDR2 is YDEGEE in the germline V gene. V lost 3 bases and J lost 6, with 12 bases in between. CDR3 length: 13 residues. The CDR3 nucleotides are TGTGCCAGCAGCTCGACCTGGGGCCCTGAAGCTTTCTTT. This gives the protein CASSSTWGPEAFF.